This T cell receptor beta chain comes out of a study of shared clonotypes between healthy human individuals. Across the whole study: Per-donor plates numbered three CD4 naive, three CD4 memory, two CD8 naive and one CD8 memory.

Study observations and caveats: Naive subsets tended to show greater estimated richness than memory subsets.

Per the study methods: With immunoSEQ giving junction-only sequences and no quality scores, filtering differed. Some clones are missing from TCRdb's copy, which holds only in-frame ones; the method was immunoSEQ multiplex PCR. V and J calls and clone size are given by that table; D and trimming were obtained from the DNA. The data show a few million clones, more than 80% seen once. Germline loops: CDR1 MNHNY, CDR2 SVGAGI (reference sequence). This CDR3 is 14 amino acids long. The V end was cut by 5 bases, the J end by 1 base, with 11 bases between. Regarding this clone: Its specificity is unknown.

Participating donors were healthy, HIV-negative adults free of recent acute infections or vaccinations. The TCR was taken from a man aged 18 to 30 in good health. Sequencing was performed on naive CD4+ T cells sorted from blood. Regarding subset: CD45RA+ positively selected. The V call is TRBV6-6, the J call TRBJ2-5; a possible D gene is TRBD1 (6 bases). CDR3 nucleotides: TGTGCCAGCAGTGCTGACAGGCTCCAAGAGACCCAGTACTTC. It encodes CASSADRLQETQYF.